This TCR beta chain was documented in a study of T cells in Graves' hyperthyroidism and ophthalmopathy. Authors of the study amplified TCR beta CDR3 regions from RNA transcripts. An initial round of RT-PCR targeting the TCR CDR3 relied on the HTBI primer set. TCRdb reprocessed the multiplex PCR reads with MiXCR, giving one entry per CDR3 protein. The repertoire holds fewer than 550,000 distinct CDR3 sequences, 15% to 18% seen once, with around 7.7% in the top ten. As concerns this clonotype: No antigen is known for it. A much larger clone differs by one base, so this may be a read error.

Diagnosing involved the use of clinical symptoms, serum thyroxine and TRAb, thyroid ultrasound and orbital computed tomography. This CDR3 is built from 13 residues. In germline, CDR1 is SGHTA, CDR2 FQGNSA. Study-wide points: In blood, most of the thyroid clonotypes expanded above 0.001 were also present. A model of 13 V-J features distinguished ophthalmopathy from stable hyperthyroidism.

The sequence was collected from a young woman with Graves' hyperthyroidism. The sequenced sample was blood. J is TRBJ2-7 and V is TRBV7-2, with TRBD2 identical over 8 bases. CDR3 in amino acids: CASSASGGYDQYF. In DNA form, the CDR3 reads TGTGCCAGCAGCGCCAGCGGGGGCTACGATCAGTACTTC.